The clone carrying this T cell receptor (beta chain) showed up just a few times. Its target is unknown. This entry belongs to a study of cytomegalovirus exposure and HLA in healthy donors. At the level of the study: From about 180 million T cells, an earlier analysis saw 110 million or so unique TCR beta sequences.

Vbeta (60) and Jbeta (13) primers were used in the PCR. Repertoires were generated with immunoSEQ multiplex PCR, while TCRdb's copy carries only in-frame clones and drops some. The sample lists over 150,000 clones; 82% were seen once. V was clipped by 1 base and J by 4 bases, with 11 bases between them. The CDR3 is made up of 14 amino acids. Germline V gene data show CDR1 as SGHNT and CDR2 as YYREEE (reference sequence). Whole-study results and caveats: CMV serostatus was the only recorded immune exposure for donors.

The chain couples TRBV5-4 to TRBJ1-1; D may be TRBD1 (6 bases). Material: PBMCs. This TCR came from a girl under 18 in good health and CMV-seropositive. Here the CDR3 DNA reads TGTGCCAGCAGCTTGCGTGGGGGCGGCACTGAAGCTTTCTTT. Protein sequence: CASSLRGGGTEAFF.